Described below is a single T cell receptor (beta chain) sequence and its context. Its target is not known. Sequenced by immunoSEQ multiplex PCR; TCRdb stores in-frame clones only, minus some. Of about 36,000 clones listed, approximately 80% are singletons. This CDR3 is built from 14 residues. The germline CDR1 and CDR2 sequences are MNHNS and SASEGT. Losses at the gene ends were 8 bases for V and 4 bases for J; bases not matched to a gene: 10. This record comes from a study of OX40 agonist ivuxolimab in advanced cancers. Study in general: Those enrolled were approximately 78% male, with a mean age of about 66 years and ages from 23 to 79. Three patients, one with hepatocellular carcinoma and two with cutaneous melanoma, achieved partial responses. Findings of the study overall: Clonal expansion was seen in CD4+ and CD8+ blood T cells by week 6 at 0.1 to 3.0 mg/kg. Some patients who did not respond also had low normalized T-cell clonal expansion.

V is TRBV6-1 and J is TRBJ1-2, with TRBD1 identical over 7 bases. Sequencing was performed on CD4+ or CD8+ T cells sorted from blood, taken in a trial of the OX40 agonist ivuxolimab. This clonotype originated in an adult with an advanced solid tumor such as melanoma, head and neck, liver or kidney cancer. CDR3 sequence: CASEKSGTAYGYTF. The CDR3 DNA reads TGTGCCAGCGAAAAGTCTGGGACAGCCTATGGCTACACCTTC.